The 5 T cell receptor beta chains listed next were all sequenced from one sample in a study of blood T cells in healthy people across ages (dated by TCRdb to about 2015). Library generation was performed with 5' RACE. The instrument given in TCRdb is Illumina HiSeq 2500. The second PCR ran for about 6 to 12 cycles and used a J-beta primer mix along with a sample-barcoded 5' primer. Clones were called with MiXCR by TCRdb after fastp trimmed the public reads at Q25, and only in-frame beta chains were retained. Records with the same CDR3 protein are collapsed into one entry carrying the most frequent genes and DNA. For this sample there are about 930,000 distinct CDR3 sequences; around 29% appear just once. The ten largest clonotypes hold around 9.6% of the sample. These same data were also listed under a study on T cells of mothers and their children.

The sample consisted of blood. These receptor sequences come from a woman in her thirties or forties in good health.

CDR3 sequence reads: CATSDPLRQGQQYF. The CDR3 DNA sequence: TGTGCCACCAGTGATCCACTACGACAGGGGCAGCAGTATTTT. The chain recombines TRBV24-1 with TRBJ2-3; 8 bases match TRBD1. The germline V gene encodes CDR1 KGHDR and CDR2 SFDVKD. The CDR3 contains 14 residues. Trimming removed 3 bases from V and 11 bases from J; junction bases left unmatched: 9.

As for this clonotype: A read error may explain this, as a much larger clone is one base away. The chain is built from TRBV4-3 and TRBJ2-1; tentative D call: TRBD1 (6 bases). The CDR3 totals 15 residues. Germline CDR1 LGHNA, CDR2 YSLEER. DNA for the CDR3: TGCGCCAGCGGCCAAGGAGCCAGGGGCAACAATGAGCAGTTCTTC. Its protein is CASGQGARGNNEQFF.

The gene calls are TRBV28 and TRBJ2-3, with a weak D call TRBD2 (6 bases). The CDR3 contains 15 residues. The germline V and J ends were trimmed by 5 bases and 0 bases, with 12 bases remaining between them. Looked up from germline, CDR1 is MDHEN and CDR2 is SYDVKM. CDR3 nucleotides: TGTGCCAGCAGTCCCAATAGCGGCAGCACAGATACGCAGTATTTT. Protein sequence: CASSPNSGSTDTQYF.

This clonotype turned up a few times. The rearrangement joins TRBV28 to TRBJ1-5; 10 bases agree with TRBD1. Looked up from germline, CDR1 is MDHEN and CDR2 is SYDVKM. This CDR3 comprises 15 residues. The V and J ends lost 4 bases and 6 bases, in that order; junction bases with no gene match: 6. The DNA for the CDR3 is TGTGCCAGCAGTTGGGACAGGGGCCGGGGTCAGCCCCAGCATTTT. Translated: CASSWDRGRGQPQHF.

The CDR3 DNA sequence: TGTGCCAGCAGCTTAGAACGAAGGGTAACCTACGAGCAGTACTTC. Translation: CASSLERRVTYEQYF. The rearrangement joins TRBV7-2 to TRBJ2-7; no clear D. The V and J ends lost 1 base and 2 bases respectively, with 12 bases between them. The CDR3 has 15 residues. Per the germline V gene, CDR1 is SGHTA and CDR2 is FQGNSA.